Presented here are 8 T cell receptor beta chains from one specimen sequenced in a study of T cells in Graves' hyperthyroidism and ophthalmopathy. RNA transcripts were the template for amplifying TCR beta CDR3 regions. The TCR CDR3 was amplified in a first-round RT-PCR using the HTBI primer set. One entry per CDR3 protein, called by TCRdb with MiXCR from the multiplex PCR reads. The sample contains hundreds of thousands of distinct CDR3 sequences, less than 25% of which appear only once. Sequencing was performed on blood. These receptors originate from a man aged 30-40 years with Graves' ophthalmopathy.

This clonotype was counted between two and nine times. The chain employs TRBV4-1 and TRBJ2-2; perhaps TRBD2 as D (7 bases). This CDR3 comprises 17 residues. Germline-derived CDR1 and CDR2 are MGHRA and YSYEKL. Deletions cut 1 base from V and 3 bases from J, with 15 bases between. CDR3 bases: TGCGCCAGCAGCCAAGTGGGGGGGGGCGCGGACACCGGGGAGCTGTTTTTT. It codes for CASSQVGGGADTGELFF.

The chain recombines TRBV7-9 with TRBJ2-7; D is uncertain. The germline V gene has CDR1 SEHNR and CDR2 FQNEAQ (reference sequence). V was clipped by 1 base and J by 5 bases, with 12 bases between them. The CDR3 is 14 residues long. For the CDR3, the DNA is TGTGCCAGCAGCTTAGAAGTAATGGACGACGAGCAGTACTTC. Translated: CASSLEVMDDEQYF.

The V gene is TRBV20-1, the J gene TRBJ1-6; weak D call: TRBD1 (5 bases). The V gene lost 3 bases and the J gene lost 8 bases, with 11 bases spanning the gap. CDR1 DFQATT and CDR2 SNEGSKA come from the germline V gene (reference sequence). This CDR3 comprises 13 residues. The CDR3 sequence: CSASQGSHSPLHF. Written as DNA, the CDR3 is TGCAGTGCTAGCCAGGGAAGTCATTCACCCCTCCACTTT.

Worth noting for this clonotype: Possible read error: a much larger clone is one base away. The rearrangement uses TRBV7-3 and TRBJ2-3, with no clear D. Germline values: CDR1 SGHTA, CDR2 FQGTGA. The CDR3 loop spans 14 amino acids. The CDR3 nucleotides are TGTGCCAGCAGCTTATCACGCAGCACAGATACGCGGTATTTT. Translated, it gives CASSLSRSTDTRYF.

This chain connects TRBV4-1 to TRBJ1-2; a possible D gene is TRBD1 (6 bases). Trimming took 3 bases from V and 3 from J, leaving 20 bases between them. Germline V gene lookup returns CDR1 MGHRA and CDR2 YSYEKL. The CDR3 covers 17 residues. The DNA for the CDR3 is TGCGCCAGCAGCCACCCCCGCCCGGACAGAGGACACTATGGCTACACCTTC. As protein: CASSHPRPDRGHYGYTF.

There are many counts of this clonotype. The chain recombines TRBV28 with TRBJ1-2, with D unclear. The V end was cut by 5 bases, the J end by 11 bases, with 12 bases between. Germline V lookup: CDR1 MDHEN, CDR2 SYDVKM. The CDR3 has 11 residues. The CDR3 loop is CASSTSQVYTF. The CDR3 bases are TGTGCCAGCAGTACATCTCAGGTGTACACCTTC.

This clonotype came up many times. J is TRBJ2-1 and V is TRBV2, with TRBD1 as a possible D gene (7 bases). Germline CDR1 is SNHLY and CDR2 is FYNNEI. The CDR3 runs 14 residues. V lost 3 bases to trimming and J lost 8 bases, with 14 bases between them. The CDR3 reads CASSEGSRGDEQFF. The DNA for the CDR3 is TGTGCCAGCAGTGAGGGGAGCAGGGGGGATGAGCAGTTCTTC. Combining the CDR3 with reference TRBV2 and TRBJ2-1 gives the whole variable domain EPEVTQTPSHQVTQMGQEVILRCVPISNHLYFYWYRQILGQKVEFLVSFYNNEISEKSEIFDDQFSVERPDGSNFTLKIRSTKLEDSAMYFCASSEGSRGDEQFFGPGTRLTVL.

This clonotype was counted a few times. V gene TRBV5-6 combines with J gene TRBJ2-1; TRBD2 agrees at 7 bases. The germline V gene encodes CDR1 SGHDT and CDR2 YYEEEE. V was clipped by 4 bases and J by 5 bases; unmatched bases: 12. The CDR3 consists of 16 residues. DNA of the CDR3: TGTGCCAGCAGCCGCGTATTCCGGACTAGACACAATGAGCAGTTCTTC. Translated: CASSRVFRTRHNEQFF.